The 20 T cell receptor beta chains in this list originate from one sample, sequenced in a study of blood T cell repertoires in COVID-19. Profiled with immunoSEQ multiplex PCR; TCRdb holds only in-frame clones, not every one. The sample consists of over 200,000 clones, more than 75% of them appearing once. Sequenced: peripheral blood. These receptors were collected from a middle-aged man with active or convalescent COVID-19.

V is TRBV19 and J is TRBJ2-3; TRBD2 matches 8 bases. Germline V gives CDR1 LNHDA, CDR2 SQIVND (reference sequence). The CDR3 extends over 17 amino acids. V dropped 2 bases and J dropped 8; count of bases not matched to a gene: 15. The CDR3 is CASSIHLGGFREGTQYF. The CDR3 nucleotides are TGTGCCAGTAGTATACATCTCGGAGGGTTTCGGGAGGGTACGCAGTATTTT.

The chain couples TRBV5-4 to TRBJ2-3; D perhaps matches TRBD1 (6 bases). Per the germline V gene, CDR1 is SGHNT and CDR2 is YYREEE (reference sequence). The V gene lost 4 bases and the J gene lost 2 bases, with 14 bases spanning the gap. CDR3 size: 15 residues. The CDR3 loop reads CASSRGGGNTDTQYF. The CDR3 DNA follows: TGTGCCAGCAGCCGTGGGGGCGGCAACACAGATACGCAGTATTTT.

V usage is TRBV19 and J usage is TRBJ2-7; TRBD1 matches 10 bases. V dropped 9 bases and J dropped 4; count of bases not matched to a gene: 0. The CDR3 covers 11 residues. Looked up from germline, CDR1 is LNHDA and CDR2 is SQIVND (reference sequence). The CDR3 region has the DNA TGTGCCAGGGGACAGGGGTACGAGCAGTACTTC. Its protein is CARGQGYEQYF.

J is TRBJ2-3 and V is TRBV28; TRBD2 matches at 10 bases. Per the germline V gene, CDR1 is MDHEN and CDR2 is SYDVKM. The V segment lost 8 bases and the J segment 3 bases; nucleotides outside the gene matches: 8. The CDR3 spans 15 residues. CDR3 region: CASYHPSGSTDTQYF. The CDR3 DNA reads TGTGCCAGCTACCACCCTAGCGGGAGTACAGATACGCAGTATTTT.

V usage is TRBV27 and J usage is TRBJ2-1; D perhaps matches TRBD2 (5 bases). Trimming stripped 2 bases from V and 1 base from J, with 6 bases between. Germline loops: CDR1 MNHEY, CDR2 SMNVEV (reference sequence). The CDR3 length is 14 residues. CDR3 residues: CASSLEGSYNEQFF. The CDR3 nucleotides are TGTGCCAGCAGTTTAGAGGGATCCTACAATGAGCAGTTCTTC.

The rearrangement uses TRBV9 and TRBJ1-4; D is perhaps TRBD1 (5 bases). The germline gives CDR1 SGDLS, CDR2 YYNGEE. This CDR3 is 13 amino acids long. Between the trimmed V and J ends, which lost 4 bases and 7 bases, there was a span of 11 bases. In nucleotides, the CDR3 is TGTGCCAGCAGCCGGGGGGTAGGTGAAAAACTGTTTTTT. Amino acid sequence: CASSRGVGEKLFF.

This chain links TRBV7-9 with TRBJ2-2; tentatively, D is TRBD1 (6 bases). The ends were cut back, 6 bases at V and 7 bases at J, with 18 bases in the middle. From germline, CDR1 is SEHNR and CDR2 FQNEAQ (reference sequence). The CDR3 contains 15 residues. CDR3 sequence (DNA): TGTGCCAGCAGACAAACAGGGTATCTAAACGGGGAGCTGTTTTTT. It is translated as CASRQTGYLNGELFF.

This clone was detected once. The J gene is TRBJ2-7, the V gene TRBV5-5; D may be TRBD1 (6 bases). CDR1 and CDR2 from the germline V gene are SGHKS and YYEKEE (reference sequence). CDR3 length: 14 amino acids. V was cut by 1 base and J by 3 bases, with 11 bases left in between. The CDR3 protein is CASSLSGRGYEQYF. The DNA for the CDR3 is TGTGCCAGCAGCTTGTCCGGCAGGGGCTACGAGCAGTACTTC. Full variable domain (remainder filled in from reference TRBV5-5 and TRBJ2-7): DAGVTQSPTHLIKTRGQQVTLRCSPISGHKSVSWYQQVLGQGPQFIFQYYEKEERGRGNFPDRFSARQFPNYSSELNVNALLLGDSALYLCASSLSGRGYEQYFGPGTRLTVT.

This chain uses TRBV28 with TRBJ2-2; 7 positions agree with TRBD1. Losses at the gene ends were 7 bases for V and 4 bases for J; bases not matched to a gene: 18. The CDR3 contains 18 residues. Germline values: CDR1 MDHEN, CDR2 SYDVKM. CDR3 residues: CASTSVPGGRVSTGELFF. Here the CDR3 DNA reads TGTGCCAGCACCTCCGTCCCAGGGGGAAGGGTTTCCACCGGGGAGCTGTTTTTT.

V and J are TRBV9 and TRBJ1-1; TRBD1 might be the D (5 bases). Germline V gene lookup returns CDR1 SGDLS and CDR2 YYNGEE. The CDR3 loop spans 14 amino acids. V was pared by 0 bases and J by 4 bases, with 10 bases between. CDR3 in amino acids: CASSVEGHTTEAFF. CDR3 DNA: TGTGCCAGCAGCGTAGAAGGACACACCACTGAAGCTTTCTTT.

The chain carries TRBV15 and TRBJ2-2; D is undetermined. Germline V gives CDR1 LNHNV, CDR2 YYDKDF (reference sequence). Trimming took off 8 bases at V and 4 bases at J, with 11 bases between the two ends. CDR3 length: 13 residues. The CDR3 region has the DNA TGTGCCACCCTATCACTGCCCACCGGGGAGCTGTTTTTT. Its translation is CATLSLPTGELFF.

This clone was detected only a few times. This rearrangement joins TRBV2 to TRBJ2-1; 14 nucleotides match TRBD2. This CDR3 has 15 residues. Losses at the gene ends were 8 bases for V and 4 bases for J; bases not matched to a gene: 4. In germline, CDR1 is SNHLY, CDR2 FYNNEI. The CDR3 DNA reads TGTGCCAGCGATAGACTAGCGGGAGGGTACAATGAGCAGTTCTTC. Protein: CASDRLAGGYNEQFF.

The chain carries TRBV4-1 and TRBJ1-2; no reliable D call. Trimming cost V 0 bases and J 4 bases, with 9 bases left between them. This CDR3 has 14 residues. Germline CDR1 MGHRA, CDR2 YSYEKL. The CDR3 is CASSQEGRFYGYTF. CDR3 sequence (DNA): TGCGCCAGCAGCCAAGAGGGGAGGTTCTATGGCTACACCTTC.

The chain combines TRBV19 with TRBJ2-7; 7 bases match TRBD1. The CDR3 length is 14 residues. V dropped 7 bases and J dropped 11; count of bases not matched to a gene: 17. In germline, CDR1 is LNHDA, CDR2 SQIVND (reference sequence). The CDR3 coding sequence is TGTGCCAGTAACCTCCGGGACAGCCCCGGTAAGAAGTACTTC. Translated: CASNLRDSPGKKYF.

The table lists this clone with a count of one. The CDR3 DNA reads TGTGCCTGGAGTGACATGGATAATTCACCCCTCCACTTT. Amino acids: CAWSDMDNSPLHF. V usage is TRBV30 and J usage is TRBJ1-6; D call uncertain. CDR3 length: 13 amino acids. Trimming took off 1 base at V and 5 bases at J, with 6 bases between the two ends. Germline assignment: CDR1 GTSNPN and CDR2 SVGIG (reference sequence).

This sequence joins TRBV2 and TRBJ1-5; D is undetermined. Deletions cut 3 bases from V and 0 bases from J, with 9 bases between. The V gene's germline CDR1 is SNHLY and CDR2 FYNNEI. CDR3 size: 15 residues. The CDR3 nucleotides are TGTGCCAGCAGTGAGAACAACCCTAGCAATCAGCCCCAGCATTTT. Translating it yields CASSENNPSNQPQHF.

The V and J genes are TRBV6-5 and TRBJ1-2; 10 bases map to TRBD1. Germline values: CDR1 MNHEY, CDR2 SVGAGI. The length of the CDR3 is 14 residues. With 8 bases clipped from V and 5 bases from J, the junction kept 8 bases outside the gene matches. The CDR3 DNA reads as TGTGCCAGCGGGTGGGCGGGACAGGGGTATGGCTACACCTTC. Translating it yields CASGWAGQGYGYTF.

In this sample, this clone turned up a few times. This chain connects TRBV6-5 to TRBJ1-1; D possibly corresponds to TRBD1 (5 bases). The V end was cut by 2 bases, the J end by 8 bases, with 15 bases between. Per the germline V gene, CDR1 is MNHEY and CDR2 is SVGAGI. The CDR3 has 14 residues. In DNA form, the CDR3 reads TGTGCCAGCAGTTACATAGGGGTTAATGTAGAAGCTTTCTTT. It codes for CASSYIGVNVEAFF.

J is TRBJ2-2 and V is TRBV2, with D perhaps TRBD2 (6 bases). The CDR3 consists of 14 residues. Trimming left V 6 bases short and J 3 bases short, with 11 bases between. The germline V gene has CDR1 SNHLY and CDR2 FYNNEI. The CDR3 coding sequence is TGTGCCAGCAGGAGAAAGCGGGACACCGGGGAGCTGTTTTTT. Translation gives CASRRKRDTGELFF.

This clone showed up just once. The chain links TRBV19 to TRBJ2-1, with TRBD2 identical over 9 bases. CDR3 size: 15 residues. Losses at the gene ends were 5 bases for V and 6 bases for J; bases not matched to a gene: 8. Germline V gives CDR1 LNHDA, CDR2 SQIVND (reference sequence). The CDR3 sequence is CASSSIAGGRNEQFF. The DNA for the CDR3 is TGTGCCAGTAGTTCTATCGCGGGGGGGCGCAATGAGCAGTTCTTC.